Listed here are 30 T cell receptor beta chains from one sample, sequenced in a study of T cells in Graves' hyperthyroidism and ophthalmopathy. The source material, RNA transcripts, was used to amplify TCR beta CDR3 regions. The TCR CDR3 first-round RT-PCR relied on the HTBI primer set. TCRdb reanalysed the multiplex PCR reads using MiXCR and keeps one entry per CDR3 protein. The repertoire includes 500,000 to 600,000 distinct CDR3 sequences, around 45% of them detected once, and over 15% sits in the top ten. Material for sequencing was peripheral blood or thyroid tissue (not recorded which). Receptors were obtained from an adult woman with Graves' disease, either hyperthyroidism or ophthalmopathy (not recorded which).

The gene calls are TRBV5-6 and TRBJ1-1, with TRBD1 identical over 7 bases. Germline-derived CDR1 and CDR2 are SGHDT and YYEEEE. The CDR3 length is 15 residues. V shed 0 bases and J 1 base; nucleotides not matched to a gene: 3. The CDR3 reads CASSLDRGKNTEAFF. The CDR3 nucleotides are TGTGCCAGCAGCTTGGACAGGGGTAAGAACACTGAAGCTTTCTTT.

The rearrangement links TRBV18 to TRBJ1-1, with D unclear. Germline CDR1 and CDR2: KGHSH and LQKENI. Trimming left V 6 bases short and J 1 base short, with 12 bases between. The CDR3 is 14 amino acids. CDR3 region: CASSLRQQNTEAFF. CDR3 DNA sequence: TGTGCCAGCTCTCTGAGGCAGCAGAACACTGAAGCTTTCTTT.

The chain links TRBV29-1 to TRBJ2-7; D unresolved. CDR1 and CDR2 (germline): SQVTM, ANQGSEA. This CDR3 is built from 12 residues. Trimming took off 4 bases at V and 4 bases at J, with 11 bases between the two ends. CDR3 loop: CSVGPVEYEQYF. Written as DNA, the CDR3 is TGCAGCGTTGGCCCGGTCGAGTACGAGCAGTACTTC.

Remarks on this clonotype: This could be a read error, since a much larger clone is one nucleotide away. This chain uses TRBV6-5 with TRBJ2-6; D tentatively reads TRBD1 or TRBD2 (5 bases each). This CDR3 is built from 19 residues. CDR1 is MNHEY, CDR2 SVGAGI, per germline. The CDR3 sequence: CASSYGTVTTWSGANALTF. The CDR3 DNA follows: TGTGCCAGCAGTTACGGGACCGTCACCACTTGGTCTGGGGCCAACGCCCTGACTTTC.

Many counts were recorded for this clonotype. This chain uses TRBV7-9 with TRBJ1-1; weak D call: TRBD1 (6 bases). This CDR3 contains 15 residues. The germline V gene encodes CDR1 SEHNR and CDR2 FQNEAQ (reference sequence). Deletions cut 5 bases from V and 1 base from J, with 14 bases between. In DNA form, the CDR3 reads TGTGCCAGCAGCGACCCGGGACAAGGGAACACTGAAGCTTTCTTT. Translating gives CASSDPGQGNTEAFF.

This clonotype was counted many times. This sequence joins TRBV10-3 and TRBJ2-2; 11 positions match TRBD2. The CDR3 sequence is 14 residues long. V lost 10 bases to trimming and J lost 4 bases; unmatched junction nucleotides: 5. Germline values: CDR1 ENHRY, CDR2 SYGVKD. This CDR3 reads CATGLAGFTGELFF. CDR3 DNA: TGTGCCACCGGACTAGCGGGTTTCACCGGGGAGCTGTTTTTT.

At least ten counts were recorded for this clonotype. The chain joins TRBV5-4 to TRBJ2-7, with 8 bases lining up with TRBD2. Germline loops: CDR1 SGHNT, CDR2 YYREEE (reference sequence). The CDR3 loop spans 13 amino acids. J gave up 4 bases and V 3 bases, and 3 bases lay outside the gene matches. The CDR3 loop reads CASSSGLVYEQYF. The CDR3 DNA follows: TGTGCCAGCAGCTCGGGACTAGTGTACGAGCAGTACTTC.

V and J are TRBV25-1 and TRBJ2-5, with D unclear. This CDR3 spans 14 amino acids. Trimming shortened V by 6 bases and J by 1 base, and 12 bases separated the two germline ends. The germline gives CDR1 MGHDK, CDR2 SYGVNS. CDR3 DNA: TGTGCCAGCAGCCAAGACTGGAGCCAAGAGACCCAGTACTTC. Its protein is CASSQDWSQETQYF.

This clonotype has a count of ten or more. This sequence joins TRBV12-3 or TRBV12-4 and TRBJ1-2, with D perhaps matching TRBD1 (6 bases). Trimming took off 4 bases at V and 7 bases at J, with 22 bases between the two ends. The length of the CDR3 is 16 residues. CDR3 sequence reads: CASSWSYRGQMPGYTF. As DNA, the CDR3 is TGTGCCAGCAGTTGGAGTTATCGGGGACAAATGCCTGGCTACACCTTC.

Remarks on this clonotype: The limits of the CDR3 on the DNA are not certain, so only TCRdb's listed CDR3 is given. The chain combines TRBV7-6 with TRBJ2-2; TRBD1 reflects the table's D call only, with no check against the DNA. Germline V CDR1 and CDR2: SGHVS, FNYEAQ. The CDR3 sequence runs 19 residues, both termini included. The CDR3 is CASSPDSRSYEQYFGELFF.

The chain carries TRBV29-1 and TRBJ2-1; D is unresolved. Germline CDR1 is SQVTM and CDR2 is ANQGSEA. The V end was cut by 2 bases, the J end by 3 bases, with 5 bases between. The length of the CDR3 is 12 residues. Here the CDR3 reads CSVEIVYNEQFF. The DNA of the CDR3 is TGCAGCGTTGAAATAGTCTACAATGAGCAGTTCTTC.

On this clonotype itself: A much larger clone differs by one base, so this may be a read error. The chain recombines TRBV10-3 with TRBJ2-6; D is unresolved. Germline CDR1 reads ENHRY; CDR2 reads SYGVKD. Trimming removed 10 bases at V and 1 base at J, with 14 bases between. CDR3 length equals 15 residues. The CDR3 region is CATTIFLSGANVLTF. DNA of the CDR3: TGTGCCACCACCATTTTTCTATCTGGGGCCAACGTCCTGACTTTC.

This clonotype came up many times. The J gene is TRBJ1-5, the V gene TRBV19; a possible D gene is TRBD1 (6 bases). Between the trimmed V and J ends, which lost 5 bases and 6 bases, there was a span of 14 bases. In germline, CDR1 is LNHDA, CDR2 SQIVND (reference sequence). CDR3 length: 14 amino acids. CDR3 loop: CASSLYRDAQPQHF. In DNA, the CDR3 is TGTGCCAGTAGTCTCTACAGGGACGCTCAGCCCCAGCATTTT.

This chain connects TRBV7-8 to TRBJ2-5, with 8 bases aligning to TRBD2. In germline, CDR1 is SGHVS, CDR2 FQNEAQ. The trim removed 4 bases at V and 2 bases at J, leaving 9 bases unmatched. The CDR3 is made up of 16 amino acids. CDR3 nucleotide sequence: TGTGCCAGCAGCTCCTCCCCGGGACTAGGACAAGAGACCCAGTACTTC. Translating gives CASSSSPGLGQETQYF.

The CDR3 DNA is TGTGCCATCCCCTACGAGCAGTACTTC. Translation gives CAIPYEQYF. The chain employs TRBV7-8 and TRBJ2-7; D not certain. V gave up 10 bases and J gave up 2 bases, with 3 bases separating them. CDR3 length equals 9 residues. Germline lookup yields CDR1 SGHVS and CDR2 FQNEAQ.

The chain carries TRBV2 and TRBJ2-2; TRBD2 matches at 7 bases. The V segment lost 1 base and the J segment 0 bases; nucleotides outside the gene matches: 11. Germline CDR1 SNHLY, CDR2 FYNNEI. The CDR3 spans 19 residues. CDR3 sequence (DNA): TGTGCCAGCAGTGAAGGGGAGACTCTAGCGGAAGCGAACACCGGGGAGCTGTTTTTT. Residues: CASSEGETLAEANTGELFF.

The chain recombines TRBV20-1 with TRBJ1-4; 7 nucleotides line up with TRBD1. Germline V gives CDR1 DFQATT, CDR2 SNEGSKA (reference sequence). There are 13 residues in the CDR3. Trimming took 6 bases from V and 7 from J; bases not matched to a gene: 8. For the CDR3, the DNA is TGCAGTGCCCGACAGGGATTAGCTGAAAAACTGTTTTTT. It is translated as CSARQGLAEKLFF.

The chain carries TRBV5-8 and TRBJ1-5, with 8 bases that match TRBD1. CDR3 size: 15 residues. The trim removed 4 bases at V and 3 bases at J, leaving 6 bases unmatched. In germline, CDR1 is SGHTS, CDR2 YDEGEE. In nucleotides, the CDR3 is TGTGCCAGCAGCCAGGGGGCTCGGGACAATCAGCCCCAGCATTTT. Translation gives CASSQGARDNQPQHF.

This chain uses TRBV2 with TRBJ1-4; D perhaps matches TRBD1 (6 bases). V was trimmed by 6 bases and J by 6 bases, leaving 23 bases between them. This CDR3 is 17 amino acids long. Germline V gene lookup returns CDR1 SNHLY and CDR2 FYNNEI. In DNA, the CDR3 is TGTGCCAGCAGCCAACAACCGACAGGCCCCGGGGATGAAAAACTGTTTTTT. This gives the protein CASSQQPTGPGDEKLFF.

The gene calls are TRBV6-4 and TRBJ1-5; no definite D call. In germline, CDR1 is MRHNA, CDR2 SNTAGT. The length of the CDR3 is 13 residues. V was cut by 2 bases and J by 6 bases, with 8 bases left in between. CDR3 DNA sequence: TGTGCCAGCAGTGACGTAGGGTCTCAGCCCCAGCATTTT. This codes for CASSDVGSQPQHF.

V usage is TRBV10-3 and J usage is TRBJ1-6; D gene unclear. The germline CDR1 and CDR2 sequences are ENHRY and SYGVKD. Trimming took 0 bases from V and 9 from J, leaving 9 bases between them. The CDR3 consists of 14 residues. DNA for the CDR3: TGTGCCATCAGTGAGTCGGGAAGTAGTTCACCCCTCCACTTT. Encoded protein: CAISESGSSSPLHF.

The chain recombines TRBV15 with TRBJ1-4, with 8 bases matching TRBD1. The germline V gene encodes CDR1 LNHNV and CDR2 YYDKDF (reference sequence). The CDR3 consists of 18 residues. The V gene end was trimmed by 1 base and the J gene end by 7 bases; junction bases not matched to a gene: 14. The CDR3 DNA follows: TGTGCCACCAGCAGAGGAGTCGGACAGGGTGGAGTGGCTGAAAAACTGTTTTTT. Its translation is CATSRGVGQGGVAEKLFF.

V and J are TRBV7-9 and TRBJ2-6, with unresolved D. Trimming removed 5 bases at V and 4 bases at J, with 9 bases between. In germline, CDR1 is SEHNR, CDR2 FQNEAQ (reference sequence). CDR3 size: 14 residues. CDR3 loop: CASSPRKGANVLTF. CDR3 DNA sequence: TGTGCCAGCAGCCCTCGCAAGGGGGCCAACGTCCTGACTTTC.

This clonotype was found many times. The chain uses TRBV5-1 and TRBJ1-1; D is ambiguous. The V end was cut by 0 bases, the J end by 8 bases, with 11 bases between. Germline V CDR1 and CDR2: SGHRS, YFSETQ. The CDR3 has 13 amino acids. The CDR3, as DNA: TGCGCCAGCAGCTTGGGACCGCCGTCCGAAGCTTTCTTT. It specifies CASSLGPPSEAFF.

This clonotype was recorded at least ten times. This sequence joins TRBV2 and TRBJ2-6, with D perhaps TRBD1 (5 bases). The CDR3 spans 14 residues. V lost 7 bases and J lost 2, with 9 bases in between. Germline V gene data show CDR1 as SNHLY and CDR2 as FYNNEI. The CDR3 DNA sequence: TGTGCCAGCAAAGGGGAAACTGGGGCCAACGTCCTGACTTTC. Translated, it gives CASKGETGANVLTF.

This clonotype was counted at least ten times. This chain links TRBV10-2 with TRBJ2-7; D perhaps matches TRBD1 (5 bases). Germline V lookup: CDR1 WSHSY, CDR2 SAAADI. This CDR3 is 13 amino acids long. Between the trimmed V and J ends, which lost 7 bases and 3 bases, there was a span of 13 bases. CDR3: CASTPGHRYEQYF. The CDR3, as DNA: TGCGCCAGCACCCCAGGACACCGCTACGAGCAGTACTTC.

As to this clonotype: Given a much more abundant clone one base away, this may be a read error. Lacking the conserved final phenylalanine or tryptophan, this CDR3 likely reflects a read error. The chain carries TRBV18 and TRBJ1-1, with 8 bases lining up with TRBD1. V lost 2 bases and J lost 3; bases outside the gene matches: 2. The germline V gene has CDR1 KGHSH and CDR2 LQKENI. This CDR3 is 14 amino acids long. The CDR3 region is CASSPTDRDTEAFC. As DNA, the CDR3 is TGTGCCAGCTCACCAACGGACAGGGACACTGAAGCTTTCTGT.

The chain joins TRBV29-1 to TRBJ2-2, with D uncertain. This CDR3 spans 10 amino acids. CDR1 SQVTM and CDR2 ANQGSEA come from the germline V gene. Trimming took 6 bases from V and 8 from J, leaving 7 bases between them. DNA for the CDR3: TGCAGCGTCATCTCTGGGGAGCTGTTTTTT. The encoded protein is CSVISGELFF.

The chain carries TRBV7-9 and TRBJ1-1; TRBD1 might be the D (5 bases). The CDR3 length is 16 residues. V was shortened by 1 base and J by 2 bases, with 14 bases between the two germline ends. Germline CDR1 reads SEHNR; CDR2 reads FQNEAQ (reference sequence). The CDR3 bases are TGTGCCAGCAGCTTAGATTCGGGGGGAGGCAACACTGAAGCTTTCTTT. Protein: CASSLDSGGGNTEAFF. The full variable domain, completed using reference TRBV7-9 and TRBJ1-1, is DTGVSQNPRHKITKRGQNVTFRCDPISEHNRLYWYRQTLGQGPEFLTYFQNEAQLEKSRLLSDRFSAERPKGSFSTLEIQRTEQGDSAMYLCASSLDSGGGNTEAFFGQGTRLTVV.

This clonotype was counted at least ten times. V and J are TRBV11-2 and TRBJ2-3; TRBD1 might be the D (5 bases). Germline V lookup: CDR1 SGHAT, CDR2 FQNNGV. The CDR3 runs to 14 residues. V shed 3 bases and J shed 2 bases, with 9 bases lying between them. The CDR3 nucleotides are TGTGCCAGCAGCTTCGAGGACAACACAGATACGCAGTATTTT. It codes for CASSFEDNTDTQYF.